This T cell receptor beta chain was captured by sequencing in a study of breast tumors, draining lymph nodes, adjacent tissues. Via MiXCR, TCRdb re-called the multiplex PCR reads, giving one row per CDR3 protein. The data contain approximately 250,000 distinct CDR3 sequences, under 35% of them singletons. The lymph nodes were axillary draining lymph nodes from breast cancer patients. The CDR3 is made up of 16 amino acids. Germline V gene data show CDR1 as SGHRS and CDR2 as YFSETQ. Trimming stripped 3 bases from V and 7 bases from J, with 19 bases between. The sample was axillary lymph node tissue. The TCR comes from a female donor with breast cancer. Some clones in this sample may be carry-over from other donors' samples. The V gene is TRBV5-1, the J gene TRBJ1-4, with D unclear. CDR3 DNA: TGCGCCAGCAGCTCTTTGACTAGCGGCGGAGGTGAAAAACTGTTTTTT. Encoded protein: CASSSLTSGGGEKLFF.